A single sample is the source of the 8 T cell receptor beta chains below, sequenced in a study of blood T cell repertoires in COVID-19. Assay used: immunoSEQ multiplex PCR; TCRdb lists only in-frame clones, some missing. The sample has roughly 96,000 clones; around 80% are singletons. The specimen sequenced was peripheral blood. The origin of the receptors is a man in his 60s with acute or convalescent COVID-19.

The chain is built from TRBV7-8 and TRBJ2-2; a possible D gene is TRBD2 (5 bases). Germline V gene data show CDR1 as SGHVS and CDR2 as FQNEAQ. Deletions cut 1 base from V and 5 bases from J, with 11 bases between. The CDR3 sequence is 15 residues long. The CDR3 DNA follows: TGTGCCAGCAGCTTAGGCGGACTGGAGACCGGGGAGCTGTTTTTT. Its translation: CASSLGGLETGELFF.

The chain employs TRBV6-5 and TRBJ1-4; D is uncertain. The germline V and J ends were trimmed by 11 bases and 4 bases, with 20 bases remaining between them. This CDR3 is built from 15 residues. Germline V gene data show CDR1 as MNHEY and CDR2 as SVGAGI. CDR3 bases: TGTGCCTCGGGGAGCGATAGATTGCTTAATGAAAAACTGTTTTTT. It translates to CASGSDRLLNEKLFF.

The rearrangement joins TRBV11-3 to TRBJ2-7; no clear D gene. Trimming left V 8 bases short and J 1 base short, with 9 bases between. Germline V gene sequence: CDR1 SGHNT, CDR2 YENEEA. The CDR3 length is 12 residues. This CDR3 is CASAGSSYEQYV. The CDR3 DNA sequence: TGTGCCAGCGCAGGTTCTTCCTACGAGCAGTACGTC.

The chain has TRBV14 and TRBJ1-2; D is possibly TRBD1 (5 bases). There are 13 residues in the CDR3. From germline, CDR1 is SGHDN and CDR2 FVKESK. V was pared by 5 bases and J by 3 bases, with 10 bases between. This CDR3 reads CASSAGLDYGYTF. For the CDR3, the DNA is TGTGCCAGCAGCGCGGGACTGGACTATGGCTACACCTTC.

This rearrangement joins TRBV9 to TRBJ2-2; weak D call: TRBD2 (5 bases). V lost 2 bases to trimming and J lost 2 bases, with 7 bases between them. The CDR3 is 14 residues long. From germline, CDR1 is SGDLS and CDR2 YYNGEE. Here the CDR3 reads CASSVGLNTGELFF. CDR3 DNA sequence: TGTGCCAGCAGCGTCGGACTCAACACCGGGGAGCTGTTTTTT. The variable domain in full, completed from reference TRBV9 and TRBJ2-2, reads DSGVTQTPKHLITATGQRVTLRCSPRSGDLSVYWYQQSLDQGLQFLIQYYNGEERAKGNILERFSAQQFPDLHSELNLSSLELGDSALYFCASSVGLNTGELFFGEGSRLTVL.

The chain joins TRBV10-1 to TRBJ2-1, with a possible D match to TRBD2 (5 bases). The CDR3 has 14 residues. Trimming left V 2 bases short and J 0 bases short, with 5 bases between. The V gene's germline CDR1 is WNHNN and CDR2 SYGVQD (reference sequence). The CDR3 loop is CASSEGSSYNEQFF. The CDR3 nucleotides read TGCGCCAGCAGTGAGGGGAGCTCCTACAATGAGCAGTTCTTC.

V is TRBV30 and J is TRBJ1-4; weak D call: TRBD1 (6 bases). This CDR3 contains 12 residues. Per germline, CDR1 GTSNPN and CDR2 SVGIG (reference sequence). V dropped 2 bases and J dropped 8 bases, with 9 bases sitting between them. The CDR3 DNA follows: TGTGCCTGGAGTCCCCAGGGGGAAAAACTGTTTTTT. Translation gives CAWSPQGEKLFF.

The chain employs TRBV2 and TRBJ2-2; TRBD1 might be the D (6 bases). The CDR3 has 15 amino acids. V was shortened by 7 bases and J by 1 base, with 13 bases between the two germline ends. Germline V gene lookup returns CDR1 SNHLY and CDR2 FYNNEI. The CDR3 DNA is TGTGCCAGCACCTGGACGACAGGGAACACCGGGGAGCTGTTTTTT. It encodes CASTWTTGNTGELFF.